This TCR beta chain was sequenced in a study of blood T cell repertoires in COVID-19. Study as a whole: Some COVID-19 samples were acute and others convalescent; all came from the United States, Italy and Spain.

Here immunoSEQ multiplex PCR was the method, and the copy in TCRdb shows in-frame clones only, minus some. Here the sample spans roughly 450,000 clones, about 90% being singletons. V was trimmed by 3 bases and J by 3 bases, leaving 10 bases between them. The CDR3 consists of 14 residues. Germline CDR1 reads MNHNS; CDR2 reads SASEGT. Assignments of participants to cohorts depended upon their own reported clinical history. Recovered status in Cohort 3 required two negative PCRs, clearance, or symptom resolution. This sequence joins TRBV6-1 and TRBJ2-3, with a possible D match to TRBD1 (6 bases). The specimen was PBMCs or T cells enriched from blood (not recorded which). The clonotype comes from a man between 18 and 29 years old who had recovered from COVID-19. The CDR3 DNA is TGTGCCAGCAGTGATTACAGGGTTACAGATACGCAGTATTTT. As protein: CASSDYRVTDTQYF.